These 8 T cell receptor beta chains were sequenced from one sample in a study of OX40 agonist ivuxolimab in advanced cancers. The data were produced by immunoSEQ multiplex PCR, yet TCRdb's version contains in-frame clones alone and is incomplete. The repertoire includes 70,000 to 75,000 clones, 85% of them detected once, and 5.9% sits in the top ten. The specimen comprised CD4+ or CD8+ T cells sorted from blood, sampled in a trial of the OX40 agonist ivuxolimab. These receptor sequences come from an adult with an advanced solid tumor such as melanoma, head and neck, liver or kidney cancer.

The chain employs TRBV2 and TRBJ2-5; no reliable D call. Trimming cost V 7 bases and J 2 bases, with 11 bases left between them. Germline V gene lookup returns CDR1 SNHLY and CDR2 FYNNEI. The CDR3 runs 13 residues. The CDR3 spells CASMKDLQETQYF. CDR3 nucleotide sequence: TGTGCCAGCATGAAGGACCTGCAAGAGACCCAGTACTTC.

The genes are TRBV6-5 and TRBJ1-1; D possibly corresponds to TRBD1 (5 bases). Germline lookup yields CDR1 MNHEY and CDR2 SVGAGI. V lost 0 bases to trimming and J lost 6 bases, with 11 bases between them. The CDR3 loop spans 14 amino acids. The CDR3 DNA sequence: TGTGCCAGCAGTTACTCGGGGCGCAAGGCTGAAGCTTTCTTT. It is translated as CASSYSGRKAEAFF.

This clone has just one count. The CDR3 region is CASSHGDPSSYEQYF. The DNA for the CDR3 is TGTGCCAGCAGCCACGGGGACCCGAGCTCCTACGAGCAGTACTTC. The V call is TRBV6-5, the J call TRBJ2-7; D may match TRBD1 or TRBD2 (5 bases each). This CDR3 spans 15 amino acids. In germline, CDR1 is MNHEY, CDR2 SVGAGI. V dropped 6 bases and J dropped 0 bases, with 15 bases sitting between them.

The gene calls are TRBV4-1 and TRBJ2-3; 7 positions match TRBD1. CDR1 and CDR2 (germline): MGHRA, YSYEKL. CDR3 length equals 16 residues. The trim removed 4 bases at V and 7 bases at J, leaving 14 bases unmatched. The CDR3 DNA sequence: TGCGCCAGCAGCCGAGACAGGGAACAACCAAGGAATACGCAGTATTTT. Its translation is CASSRDREQPRNTQYF.

The CDR3 protein is CATSSGGSTQETQYF. The CDR3 bases are TGTGCCACCTCGAGCGGCGGGAGTACCCAAGAGACCCAGTACTTC. The chain recombines TRBV9 with TRBJ2-5, with 7 bases lining up with TRBD2. Germline CDR1 reads SGDLS; CDR2 reads YYNGEE. This CDR3 contains 15 residues. With V trimmed by 9 bases and J by 1 base, 12 bases remained unmatched.

This CDR3 is CASSLTSYEQYF. The CDR3 DNA is TGTGCCAGCAGCTTAACGTCTTACGAGCAGTACTTC. V is TRBV7-8 and J is TRBJ2-7; D is uncertain. This CDR3 has 12 residues. Germline CDR1 reads SGHVS; CDR2 reads FQNEAQ. Trimming took 2 bases from V and 4 from J, leaving 6 bases between them.

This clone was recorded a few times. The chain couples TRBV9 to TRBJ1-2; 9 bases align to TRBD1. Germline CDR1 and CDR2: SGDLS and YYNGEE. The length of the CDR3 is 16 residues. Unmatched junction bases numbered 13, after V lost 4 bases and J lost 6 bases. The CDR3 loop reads CASSPTGRQGDHGYTF. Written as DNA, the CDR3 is TGTGCCAGCAGCCCCACTGGAAGACAGGGGGATCATGGCTACACCTTC.

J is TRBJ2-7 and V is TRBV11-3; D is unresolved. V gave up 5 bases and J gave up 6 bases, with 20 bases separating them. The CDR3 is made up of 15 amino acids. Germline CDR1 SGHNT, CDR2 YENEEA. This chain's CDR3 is CASSTSYAFVCEQYV. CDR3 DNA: TGTGCCAGCAGCACCTCCTACGCCTTTGTATGCGAGCAGTACGTC.